These 9 T cell receptor beta chains were sequenced from one sample in a study of blood T cell repertoires in COVID-19. Only in-frame clones appear in the TCRdb table, and some are missing; sequencing was by immunoSEQ multiplex PCR. The sample has about 150,000 clones, about 90% seen once. The sequencing input was peripheral blood. Receptors were obtained from a man aged 50 to 59 with acute or convalescent COVID-19.

The V gene is TRBV15, the J gene TRBJ1-3; tentative D call: TRBD1 (5 bases). Germline V gene lookup returns CDR1 LNHNV and CDR2 YYDKDF (reference sequence). This CDR3 comprises 15 residues. Trimming cost V 1 base and J 4 bases, with 11 bases left between them. CDR3 sequence reads: CATSRVAGPGNTIYF. The CDR3 nucleotides are TGTGCCACCAGCAGAGTGGCAGGGCCAGGAAACACCATATATTTT.

This sequence joins TRBV9 and TRBJ2-3, with D unclear. CDR3 size: 13 residues. The V end lost 2 bases, the J end lost 4 bases, and 8 bases lay between the germline ends. Germline-derived CDR1 and CDR2 are SGDLS and YYNGEE. The CDR3, as DNA: TGTGCCAGCAGCGTGGGCGTGGCAGATACGCAGTATTTT. Translation gives CASSVGVADTQYF. The complete variable domain, with remaining parts taken from reference TRBV9 and TRBJ2-3, reads DSGVTQTPKHLITATGQRVTLRCSPRSGDLSVYWYQQSLDQGLQFLIQYYNGEERAKGNILERFSAQQFPDLHSELNLSSLELGDSALYFCASSVGVADTQYFGPGTRLTVL.

This clone was picked up one time. The chain recombines TRBV19 with TRBJ1-6; D perhaps matches TRBD1 (6 bases). Germline assignment: CDR1 LNHDA and CDR2 SQIVND (reference sequence). The germline V and J ends were trimmed by 4 bases and 5 bases, with 9 bases remaining between them. This CDR3 region has 14 residues. The DNA of the CDR3 is TGTGCCAGTAGTACAGGGGTCAATAATTCACCCCTCCACTTT. As protein: CASSTGVNNSPLHF.

This clone has a single count. The chain recombines TRBV7-8 with TRBJ1-1; 7 nucleotides line up with TRBD1. Germline values: CDR1 SGHVS, CDR2 FQNEAQ. This CDR3 contains 16 residues. The J segment lost 2 bases and the V segment lost 1 base, leaving 7 bases of the junction unmatched. CDR3 DNA: TGTGCCAGCAGCTTAGGCTTGGGACAGTACAACACTGAAGCTTTCTTT. Amino acid sequence: CASSLGLGQYNTEAFF.

V is TRBV28 and J is TRBJ1-1; D not resolved. Germline assignment: CDR1 MDHEN and CDR2 SYDVKM. V lost 6 bases to trimming and J lost 1 base, with 15 bases between them. The CDR3 is 15 residues long. The CDR3 spells CASSSNHRWNTEAFF. CDR3 in DNA: TGTGCCAGCAGCTCTAACCATCGGTGGAACACTGAAGCTTTCTTT.

The V and J genes are TRBV19 and TRBJ1-5, with 10 nucleotides matching TRBD1. There are 15 residues in the CDR3. Per the germline V gene, CDR1 is LNHDA and CDR2 is SQIVND (reference sequence). The J segment lost 5 bases and the V segment lost 5 bases, leaving 6 bases of the junction unmatched. In nucleotides, the CDR3 is TGTGCCAGTAGTGCCCAAGGGACAGGGGATCAGCCCCAGCATTTT. It encodes CASSAQGTGDQPQHF.

This rearrangement joins TRBV20-1 to TRBJ1-4; D gene ambiguous. The germline V gene has CDR1 DFQATT and CDR2 SNEGSKA (reference sequence). This CDR3 spans 15 amino acids. Trimming removed 3 bases at V and 6 bases at J, with 17 bases between. The chain's CDR3 is CSASPAGQTYEKLFF. CDR3 nucleotides: TGCAGTGCTAGTCCCGCAGGTCAGACGTATGAAAAACTGTTTTTT.

This chain uses TRBV19 with TRBJ2-2, with 9 bases identical to TRBD2. CDR1 LNHDA and CDR2 SQIVND come from the germline V gene (reference sequence). The CDR3 is made up of 15 amino acids. V lost 5 bases, J lost 7 bases, and 8 bases stayed unmatched. Here the CDR3 reads CASSELAGAVGELFF. CDR3 DNA sequence: TGTGCCAGTAGTGAGTTAGCGGGGGCGGTCGGGGAGCTGTTTTTT. Supplemented by reference TRBV19 and TRBJ2-2, the full variable domain reads DGGITQSPKYLFRKEGQNVTLSCEQNLNHDAMYWYRQDPGQGLRLIYYSQIVNDFQKGDIAEGYSVSREKKESFPLTVTSAQKNPTAFYLCASSELAGAVGELFFGEGSRLTVL.

The chain combines TRBV5-8 with TRBJ1-5, with D possibly matching TRBD1 (5 bases). The CDR3 totals 15 residues. The germline V and J ends were trimmed by 1 base and 3 bases, with 11 bases remaining between them. CDR1 is SGHTS, CDR2 YDEGEE, per germline. CDR3 residues: CASSLFQGVNQPQHF. The DNA of the CDR3 is TGTGCCAGCAGCTTGTTTCAGGGCGTCAATCAGCCCCAGCATTTT. The entire variable domain, with the rest obtained from reference TRBV5-8 and TRBJ1-5, is as follows: EAGVTQSPTHLIKTRGQQATLRCSPISGHTSVYWYQQALGLGLQFLLWYDEGEERNRGNFPPRFSGRQFPNYSSELNVNALELEDSALYLCASSLFQGVNQPQHFGDGTRLSIL.